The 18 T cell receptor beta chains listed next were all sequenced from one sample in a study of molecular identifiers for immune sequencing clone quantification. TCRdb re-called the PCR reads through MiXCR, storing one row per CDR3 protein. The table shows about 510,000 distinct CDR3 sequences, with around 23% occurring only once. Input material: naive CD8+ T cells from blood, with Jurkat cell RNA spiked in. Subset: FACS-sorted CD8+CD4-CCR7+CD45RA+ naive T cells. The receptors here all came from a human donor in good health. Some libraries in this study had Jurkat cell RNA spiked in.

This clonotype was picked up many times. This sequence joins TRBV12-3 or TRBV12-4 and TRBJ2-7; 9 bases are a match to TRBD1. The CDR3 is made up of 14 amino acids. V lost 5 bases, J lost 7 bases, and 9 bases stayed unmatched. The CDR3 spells CASSTTGGPEEQYF. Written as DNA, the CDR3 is TGTGCCAGCAGTACGACAGGGGGTCCTGAAGAGCAGTACTTC.

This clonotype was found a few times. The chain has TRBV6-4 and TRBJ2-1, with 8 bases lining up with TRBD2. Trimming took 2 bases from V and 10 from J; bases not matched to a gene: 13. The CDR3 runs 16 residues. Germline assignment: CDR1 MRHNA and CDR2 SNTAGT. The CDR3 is CASSDGAGGAGGEQFF. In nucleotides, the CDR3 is TGTGCCAGCAGTGACGGAGCGGGCGGCGCGGGGGGCGAGCAGTTCTTC.

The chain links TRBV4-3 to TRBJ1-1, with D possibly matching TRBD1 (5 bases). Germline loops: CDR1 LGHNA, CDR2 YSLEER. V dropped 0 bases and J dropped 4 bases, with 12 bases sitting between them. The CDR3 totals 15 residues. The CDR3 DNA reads TGCGCCAGCAGCCAAGAAATCAGGGTGGCCACTGAAGCTTTCTTT. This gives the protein CASSQEIRVATEAFF.

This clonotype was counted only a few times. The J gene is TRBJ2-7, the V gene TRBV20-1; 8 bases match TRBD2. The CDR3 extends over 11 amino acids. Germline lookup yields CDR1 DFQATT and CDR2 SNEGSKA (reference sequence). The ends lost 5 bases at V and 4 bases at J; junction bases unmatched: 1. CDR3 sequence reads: CSARGGYEQYF. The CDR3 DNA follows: TGCAGTGCTCGGGGGGGTTACGAGCAGTACTTC.

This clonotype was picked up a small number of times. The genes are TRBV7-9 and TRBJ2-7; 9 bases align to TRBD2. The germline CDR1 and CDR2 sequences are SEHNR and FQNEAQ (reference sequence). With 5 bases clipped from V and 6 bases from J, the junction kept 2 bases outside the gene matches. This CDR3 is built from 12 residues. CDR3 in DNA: TGTGCCAGCAGCCGCGGGGGGGGCGAGCAGTACTTC. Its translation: CASSRGGGEQYF.

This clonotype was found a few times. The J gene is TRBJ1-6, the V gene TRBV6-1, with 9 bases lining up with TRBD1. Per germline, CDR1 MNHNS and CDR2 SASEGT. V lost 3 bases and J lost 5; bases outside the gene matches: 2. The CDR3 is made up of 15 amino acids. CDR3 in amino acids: CASSEGDRDNSPLHF. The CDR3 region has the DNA TGTGCCAGCAGTGAGGGGGACAGGGATAATTCACCCCTCCACTTT.

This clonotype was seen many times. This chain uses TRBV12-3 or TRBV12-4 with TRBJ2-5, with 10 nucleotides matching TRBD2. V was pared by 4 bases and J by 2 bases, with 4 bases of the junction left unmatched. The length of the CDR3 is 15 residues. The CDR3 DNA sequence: TGTGCCAGCAGTTCAGCGGGGGGGCCGCAAGAGACCCAGTACTTC. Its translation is CASSSAGGPQETQYF.

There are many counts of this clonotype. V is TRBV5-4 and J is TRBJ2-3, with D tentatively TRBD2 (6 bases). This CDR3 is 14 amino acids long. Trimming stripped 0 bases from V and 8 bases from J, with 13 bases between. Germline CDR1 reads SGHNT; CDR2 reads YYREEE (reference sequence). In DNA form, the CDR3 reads TGTGCCAGCAGCTTGGGCGGGGACCCAGCTACGCAGTATTTT. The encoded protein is CASSLGGDPATQYF.

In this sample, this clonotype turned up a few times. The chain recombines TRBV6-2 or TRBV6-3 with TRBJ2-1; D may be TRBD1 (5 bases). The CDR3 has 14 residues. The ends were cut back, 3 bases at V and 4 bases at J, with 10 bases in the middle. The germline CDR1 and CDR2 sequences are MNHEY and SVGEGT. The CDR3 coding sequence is TGTGCCAGCAGTTATTTAGGGGATTACAATGAGCAGTTCTTC. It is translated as CASSYLGDYNEQFF.

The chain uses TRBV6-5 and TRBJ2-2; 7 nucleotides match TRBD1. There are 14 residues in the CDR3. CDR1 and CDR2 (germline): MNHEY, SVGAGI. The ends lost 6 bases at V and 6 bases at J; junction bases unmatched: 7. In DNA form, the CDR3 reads TGTGCCAGCAGCCCATTAACAGGGGCCGGGGAGCTGTTTTTT. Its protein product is CASSPLTGAGELFF.

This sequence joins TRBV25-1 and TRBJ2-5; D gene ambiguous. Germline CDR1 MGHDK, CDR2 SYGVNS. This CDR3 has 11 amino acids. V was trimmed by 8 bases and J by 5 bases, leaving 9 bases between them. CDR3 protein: CASGLGETQYF. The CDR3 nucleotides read TGTGCCAGCGGCCTAGGGGAGACCCAGTACTTC.

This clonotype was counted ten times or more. Here the CDR3 reads CASSQDRGRGANVLTF. The CDR3 coding sequence is TGCGCCAGCAGCCAAGATCGAGGACGTGGGGCCAACGTCCTGACTTTC. The V call is TRBV4-3, the J call TRBJ2-6, with D uncertain. Germline loops: CDR1 LGHNA, CDR2 YSLEER. With 0 bases removed from V and 3 bases from J, the gap between germline ends came to 9 bases. This CDR3 is 16 amino acids long.

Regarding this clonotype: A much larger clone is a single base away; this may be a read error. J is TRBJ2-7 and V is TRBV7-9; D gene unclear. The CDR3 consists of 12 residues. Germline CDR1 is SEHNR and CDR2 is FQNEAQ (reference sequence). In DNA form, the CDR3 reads TGTGCCGGCAGCTTAACTTCCTACGAGCAGTACTTC. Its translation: CAGSLTSYEQYF.

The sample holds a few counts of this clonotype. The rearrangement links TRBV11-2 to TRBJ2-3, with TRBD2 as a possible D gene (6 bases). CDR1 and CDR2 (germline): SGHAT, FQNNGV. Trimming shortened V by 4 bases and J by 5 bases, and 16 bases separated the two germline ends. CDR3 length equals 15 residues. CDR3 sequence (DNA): TGTGCCAGCAGCTCCCTGGCCGACGGGGGAGATACGCAGTATTTT. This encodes CASSSLADGGDTQYF.

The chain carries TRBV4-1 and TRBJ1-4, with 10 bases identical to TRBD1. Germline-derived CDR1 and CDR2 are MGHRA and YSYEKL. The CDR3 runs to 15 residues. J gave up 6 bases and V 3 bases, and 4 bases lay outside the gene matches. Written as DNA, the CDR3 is TGCGCCAGCAGCCATGCCGGGACAGGGGATGAAAAACTGTTTTTT. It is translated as CASSHAGTGDEKLFF.

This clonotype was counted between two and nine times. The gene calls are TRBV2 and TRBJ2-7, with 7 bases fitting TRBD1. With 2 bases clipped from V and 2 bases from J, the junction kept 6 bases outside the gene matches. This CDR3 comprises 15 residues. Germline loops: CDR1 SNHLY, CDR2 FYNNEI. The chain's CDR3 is CASSEKGQAAYEQYF. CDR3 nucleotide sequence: TGTGCCAGCAGTGAAAAAGGACAGGCTGCCTACGAGCAGTACTTC.

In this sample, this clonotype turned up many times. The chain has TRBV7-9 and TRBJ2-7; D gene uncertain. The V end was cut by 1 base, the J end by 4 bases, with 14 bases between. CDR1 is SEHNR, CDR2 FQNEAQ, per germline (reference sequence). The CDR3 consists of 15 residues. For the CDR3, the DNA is TGTGCCAGCAGCTTAGGTGTTGGCAGTTTGTACGAGCAGTACTTC. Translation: CASSLGVGSLYEQYF.

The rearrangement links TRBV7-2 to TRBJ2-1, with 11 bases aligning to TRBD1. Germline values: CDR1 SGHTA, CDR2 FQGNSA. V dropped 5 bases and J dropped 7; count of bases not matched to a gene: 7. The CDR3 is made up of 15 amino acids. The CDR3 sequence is CASSPDRGLLNEQFF. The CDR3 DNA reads TGTGCCAGCAGCCCGGACAGGGGGCTTCTGAATGAGCAGTTCTTC. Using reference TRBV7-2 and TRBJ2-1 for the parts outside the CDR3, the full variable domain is GAGVSQSPSNKVTEKGKDVELRCDPISGHTALYWYRQSLGQGLEFLIYFQGNSAPDKSGLPSDRFSAERTGGSVSTLTIQRTQQEDSAVYLCASSPDRGLLNEQFFGPGTRLTVL.